The entry below gives a single T cell receptor beta chain sequence along with its context. The data were obtained in a study of cytomegalovirus exposure and HLA in healthy donors. Overall study context: An early release of data contained approximately 85 million unique TCRs, which came from HLA-typed donors.

This CDR3 is built from 16 residues. A multiplex PCR was run with 60 Vbeta primers and 13 Jbeta primers. This table comes from immunoSEQ multiplex PCR, and its TCRdb copy is limited to in-frame clones, with some not included. The data show some 110,000 clones, roughly two thirds seen once. The V call is TRBV21-1, the J call TRBJ2-7; the tabulated D call, TRBD2, remains unverified against the DNA. TRBV21-1 corresponds to a pseudogene. This receptor was obtained from a man younger than 45 in good health and CMV-seronegative. The sequenced material came from PBMCs. CDR3 sequence reads: CASSRGALAEDYEQYF. DNA for the CDR3: TGTGCCAGCAGCCGGGGAGCTCTAGCGGAAGACTACGAGCAGTACTTC.